This entry lists 15 T cell receptor beta chains sequenced from one sample in a study of OX40 agonist ivuxolimab in advanced cancers. TCRdb keeps only in-frame clones here, not all; method: immunoSEQ multiplex PCR. The sample yields tens of thousands of clones, 84% seen once. Sequenced here: CD4+ or CD8+ T cells sorted from blood, sampled in a trial of the OX40 agonist ivuxolimab. All receptors derive from an adult with an advanced solid tumor such as melanoma, head and neck, liver or kidney cancer.

A single count supports this clone. The chain employs TRBV10-2 and TRBJ2-3, with 9 bases identical to TRBD1. The CDR3 extends over 17 amino acids. Losses at the gene ends were 7 bases for V and 1 base for J; bases not matched to a gene: 12. Germline CDR1 and CDR2: WSHSY and SAAADI. The CDR3 protein is CASTPGQGSWGTDTQYF. CDR3 DNA sequence: TGCGCCAGCACGCCGGGACAGGGTTCGTGGGGCACAGATACGCAGTATTTT.

The genes are TRBV20-1 and TRBJ2-3; D gene uncertain. The V end lost 6 bases, the J end lost 5 bases, and 6 bases lay between the germline ends. This CDR3 comprises 10 residues. The germline CDR1 and CDR2 sequences are DFQATT and SNEGSKA (reference sequence). CDR3 bases: TGCAGTGCCCGGAGAGATACGCAGTATTTT. Translated: CSARRDTQYF.

The chain couples TRBV28 to TRBJ2-7; 9 positions match TRBD1. This CDR3 spans 15 amino acids. The germline V gene has CDR1 MDHEN and CDR2 SYDVKM. Germline trimming cut 5 bases from V and 3 bases from J; bases unmatched to any gene: 8. CDR3 residues: CASSPITGGRYEQYV. The CDR3 DNA follows: TGTGCCAGCAGTCCCATCACAGGGGGCCGCTACGAGCAGTACGTC.

The CDR3 spells CASSSAPPGYNEQFF. The DNA for the CDR3 is TGCGCCAGCAGCTCAGCCCCCCCGGGATACAATGAGCAGTTCTTC. The V and J genes are TRBV5-1 and TRBJ2-1; D perhaps matches TRBD2 (5 bases). CDR3 length: 15 amino acids. V was cut by 3 bases and J by 4 bases, with 14 bases left in between. CDR1 and CDR2 from the germline V gene are SGHRS and YFSETQ.

The chain employs TRBV10-3 and TRBJ2-1, with 9 positions matching TRBD2. V shed 6 bases, J shed 3 bases, and the junction held 6 bases outside the gene matches. This CDR3 comprises 15 residues. Germline CDR1 reads ENHRY; CDR2 reads SYGVKD. This CDR3 reads CAISPRGGGYNEQFF. CDR3 coding DNA: TGTGCCATCAGCCCGCGGGGGGGCGGCTACAATGAGCAGTTCTTC.

The chain combines TRBV4-2 with TRBJ2-1; D is possibly TRBD1 or TRBD2 (5 bases each). Germline CDR1 reads LGHNA; CDR2 reads YNFKEQ. This CDR3 region has 16 residues. The germline V and J ends were trimmed by 4 bases and 0 bases, with 13 bases remaining between them. CDR3 nucleotide sequence: TGTGCCAGCAGCCCGGGGACCTCGGGCTCCTACAATGAGCAGTTCTTC. This gives the protein CASSPGTSGSYNEQFF.

V is TRBV7-3 and J is TRBJ2-1; D is perhaps TRBD2 (6 bases). V was pared by 8 bases and J by 10 bases, with 21 bases between. The V gene's germline CDR1 is SGHTA and CDR2 FQGTGA. This CDR3 is built from 14 residues. DNA for the CDR3: TGTGCCAGCCGGGCGGGGCCGGAGCGAAGGGAGCAGTTCTTC. This codes for CASRAGPERREQFF.

The rearrangement links TRBV5-1 to TRBJ1-2; TRBD1 is a possible D gene (5 bases). V was clipped by 7 bases and J by 4 bases, with 14 bases between them. The CDR3 contains 13 residues. Germline CDR1 SGHRS, CDR2 YFSETQ. DNA of the CDR3: TGCGCCAGCGCCCCCGGGGGATCCTATGGCTACACCTTC. It codes for CASAPGGSYGYTF.

This rearrangement joins TRBV12-5 to TRBJ2-1, with TRBD2 identical over 8 bases. Germline loops: CDR1 LGHNT, CDR2 FRNRAP. This CDR3 is built from 15 residues. V lost 4 bases to trimming and J lost 0 bases; unmatched junction nucleotides: 2. The CDR3 is CASGWTSSSYNEQFF. The DNA for the CDR3 is TGTGCTAGTGGTTGGACTAGCAGCTCCTACAATGAGCAGTTCTTC.

This chain links TRBV5-4 with TRBJ1-2; the D is unclear. The length of the CDR3 is 12 residues. Germline-derived CDR1 and CDR2 are SGHNT and YYREEE (reference sequence). V was cut by 2 bases and J by 4 bases, with 6 bases left in between. The CDR3 nucleotides are TGTGCCAGCAGCTTCGACGGCTATGGCTACACCTTC. It translates to CASSFDGYGYTF.

CDR3 region: CASSGPGQGTFEQYF. The CDR3 DNA reads as TGTGCCAGCAGCGGACCGGGACAGGGGACTTTCGAGCAGTACTTC. The rearrangement joins TRBV9 to TRBJ2-7; 10 bases match TRBD1. Germline V gene lookup returns CDR1 SGDLS and CDR2 YYNGEE. This CDR3 has 15 residues. The V gene end was trimmed by 3 bases and the J gene end by 6 bases; junction bases not matched to a gene: 9.

V is TRBV9 and J is TRBJ1-3; 8 bases line up with TRBD1. The germline CDR1 and CDR2 sequences are SGDLS and YYNGEE. The length of the CDR3 is 15 residues. J gave up 4 bases and V 3 bases, and 6 bases lay outside the gene matches. The CDR3 region is CASSAGTGDGNTIYF. CDR3 sequence (DNA): TGTGCCAGCAGCGCCGGGACAGGCGACGGAAACACCATATATTTT.

The chain has TRBV2 and TRBJ2-7; no firm D call. Trimming took 7 bases from V and 1 from J, leaving 8 bases between them. This CDR3 region has 12 residues. Looked up from germline, CDR1 is SNHLY and CDR2 is FYNNEI. The CDR3: CASIGRSYEQYF. CDR3 DNA sequence: TGTGCCAGCATAGGGCGTTCCTACGAGCAGTACTTC.

The chain is built from TRBV7-5 and TRBJ2-7; no DNA check was done on the table's D call, TRBD1. TRBV7-5 is shown as a pseudogene. This CDR3 has 17 amino acids. The CDR3 coding sequence is TGTGTCAGAAGCGGATTATCCGGGACAAGGGAACCCTACGAGCAGTACGTC. Translating gives CVRSGLSGTREPYEQYV.

The chain employs TRBV14 and TRBJ1-6, with D perhaps TRBD1 (6 bases). The V end was cut by 3 bases, the J end by 5 bases, with 14 bases between. The germline V gene has CDR1 SGHDN and CDR2 FVKESK. This CDR3 is built from 16 residues. The CDR3 loop is CASSQAGGQNNSPLHF. CDR3 nucleotides: TGTGCCAGCAGCCAGGCGGGGGGCCAGAATAATTCACCCCTCCACTTT.